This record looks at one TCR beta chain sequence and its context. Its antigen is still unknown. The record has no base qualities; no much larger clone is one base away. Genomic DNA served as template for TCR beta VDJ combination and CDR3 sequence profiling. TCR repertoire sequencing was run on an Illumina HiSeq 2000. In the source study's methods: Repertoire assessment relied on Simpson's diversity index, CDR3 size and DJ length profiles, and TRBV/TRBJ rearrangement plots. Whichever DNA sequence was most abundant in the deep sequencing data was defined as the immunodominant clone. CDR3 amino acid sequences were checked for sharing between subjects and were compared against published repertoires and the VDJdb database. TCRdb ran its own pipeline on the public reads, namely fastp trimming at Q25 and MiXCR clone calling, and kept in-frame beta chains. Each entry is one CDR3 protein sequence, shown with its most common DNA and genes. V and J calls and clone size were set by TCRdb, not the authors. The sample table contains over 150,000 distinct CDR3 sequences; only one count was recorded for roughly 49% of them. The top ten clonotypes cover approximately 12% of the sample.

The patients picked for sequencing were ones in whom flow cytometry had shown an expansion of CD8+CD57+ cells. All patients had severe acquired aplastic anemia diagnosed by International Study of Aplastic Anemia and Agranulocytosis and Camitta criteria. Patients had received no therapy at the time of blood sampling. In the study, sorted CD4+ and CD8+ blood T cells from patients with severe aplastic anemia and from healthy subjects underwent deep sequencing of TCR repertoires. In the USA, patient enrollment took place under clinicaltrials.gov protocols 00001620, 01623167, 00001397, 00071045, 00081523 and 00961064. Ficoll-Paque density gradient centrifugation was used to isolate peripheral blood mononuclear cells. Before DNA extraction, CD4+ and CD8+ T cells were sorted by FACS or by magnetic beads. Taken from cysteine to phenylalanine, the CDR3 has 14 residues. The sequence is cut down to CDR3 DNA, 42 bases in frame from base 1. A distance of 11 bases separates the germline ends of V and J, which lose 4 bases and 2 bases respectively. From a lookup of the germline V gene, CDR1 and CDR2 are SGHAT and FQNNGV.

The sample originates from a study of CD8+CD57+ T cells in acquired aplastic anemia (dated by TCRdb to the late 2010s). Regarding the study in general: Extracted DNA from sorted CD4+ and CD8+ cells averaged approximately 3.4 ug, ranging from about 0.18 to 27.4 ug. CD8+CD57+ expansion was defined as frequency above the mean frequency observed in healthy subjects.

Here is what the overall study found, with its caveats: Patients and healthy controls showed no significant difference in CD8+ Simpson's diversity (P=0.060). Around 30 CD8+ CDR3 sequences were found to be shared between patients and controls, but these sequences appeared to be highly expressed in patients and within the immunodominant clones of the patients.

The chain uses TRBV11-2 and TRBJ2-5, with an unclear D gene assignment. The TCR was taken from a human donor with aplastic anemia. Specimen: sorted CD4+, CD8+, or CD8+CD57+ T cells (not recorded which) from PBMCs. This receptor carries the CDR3 CASSSQVLQETQYF. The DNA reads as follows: TGTGCCAGCAGCTCCCAGGTTTTACAAGAGACCCAGTACTTC.